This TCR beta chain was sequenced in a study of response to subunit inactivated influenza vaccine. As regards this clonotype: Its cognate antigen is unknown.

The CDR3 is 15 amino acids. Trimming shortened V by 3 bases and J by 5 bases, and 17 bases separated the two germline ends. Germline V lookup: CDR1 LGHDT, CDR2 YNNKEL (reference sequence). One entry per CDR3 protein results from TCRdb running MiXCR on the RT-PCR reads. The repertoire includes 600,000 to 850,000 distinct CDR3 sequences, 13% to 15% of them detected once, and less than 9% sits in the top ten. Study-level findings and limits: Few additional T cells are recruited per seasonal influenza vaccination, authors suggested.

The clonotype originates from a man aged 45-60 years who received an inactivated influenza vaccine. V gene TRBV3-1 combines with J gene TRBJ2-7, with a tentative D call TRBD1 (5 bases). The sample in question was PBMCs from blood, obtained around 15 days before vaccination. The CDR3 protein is CASSQHELGRNEQYF. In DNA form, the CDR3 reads TGTGCCAGCAGCCAGCACGAGCTGGGGCGGAACGAGCAGTACTTC.